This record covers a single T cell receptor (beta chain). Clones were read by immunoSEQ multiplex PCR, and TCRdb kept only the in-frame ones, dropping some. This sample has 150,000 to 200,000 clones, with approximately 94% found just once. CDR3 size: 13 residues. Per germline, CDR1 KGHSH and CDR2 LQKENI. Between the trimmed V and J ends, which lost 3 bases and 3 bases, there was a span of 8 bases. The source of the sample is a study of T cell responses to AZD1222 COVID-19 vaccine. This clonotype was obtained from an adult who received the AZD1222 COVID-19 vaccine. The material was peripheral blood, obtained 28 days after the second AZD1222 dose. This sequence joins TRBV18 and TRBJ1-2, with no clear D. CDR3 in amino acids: CASSPQRDYGYTF. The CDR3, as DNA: TGTGCCAGCTCACCCCAGAGGGACTATGGCTACACCTTC.